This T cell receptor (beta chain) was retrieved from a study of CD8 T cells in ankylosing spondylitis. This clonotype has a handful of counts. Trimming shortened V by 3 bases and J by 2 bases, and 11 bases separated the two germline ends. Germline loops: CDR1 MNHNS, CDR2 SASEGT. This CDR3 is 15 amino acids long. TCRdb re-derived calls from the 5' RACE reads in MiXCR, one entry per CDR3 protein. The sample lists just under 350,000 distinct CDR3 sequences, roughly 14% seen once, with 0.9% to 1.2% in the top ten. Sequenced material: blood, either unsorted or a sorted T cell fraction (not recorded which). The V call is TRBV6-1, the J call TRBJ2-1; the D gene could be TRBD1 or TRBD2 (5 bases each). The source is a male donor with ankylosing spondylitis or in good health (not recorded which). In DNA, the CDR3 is TGTGCCAGCAGTGAGGGTCGGGGCACCTACAATGAGCAGTTCTTC. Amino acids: CASSEGRGTYNEQFF.